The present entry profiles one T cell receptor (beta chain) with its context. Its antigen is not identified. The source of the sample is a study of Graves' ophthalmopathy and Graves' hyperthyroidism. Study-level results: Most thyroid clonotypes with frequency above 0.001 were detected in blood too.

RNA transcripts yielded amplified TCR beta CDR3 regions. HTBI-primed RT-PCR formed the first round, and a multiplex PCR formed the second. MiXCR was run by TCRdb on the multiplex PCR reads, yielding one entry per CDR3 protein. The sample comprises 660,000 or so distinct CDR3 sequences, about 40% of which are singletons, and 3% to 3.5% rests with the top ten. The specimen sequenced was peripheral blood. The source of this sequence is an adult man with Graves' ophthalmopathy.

The CDR3 spells CSVIPRAGDYGYTF. CDR3 nucleotide sequence: TGCAGCGTTATCCCCCGGGCCGGGGACTATGGCTACACCTTC. The chain recombines TRBV29-1 with TRBJ1-2, with no clear D. This CDR3 spans 14 amino acids. Germline CDR1 SQVTM, CDR2 ANQGSEA. The V end was cut by 5 bases, the J end by 3 bases, with 16 bases between.